The entry that follows covers one TCR beta chain sequence. TCRdb's copy holds only in-frame clones and misses some; the assay was immunoSEQ multiplex PCR. The sample gives more than 85,000 clones, around 76% of which show up once; roughly a fifth is in the top ten. The germline V gene has CDR1 SGHAT and CDR2 FQDESV (reference sequence). The CDR3 has 15 amino acids. V lost 4 bases and J lost 7; bases outside the gene matches: 8. The data are from a study of blood T cell repertoires in COVID-19. The specimen was peripheral blood. The chain carries TRBV11-1 and TRBJ2-1; 9 nucleotides align to TRBD1. The receptor comes from a woman aged 70-85 years with acute or convalescent COVID-19. The CDR3 DNA sequence: TGTGCCAGCAGCTACGGGACAGGGAAGGAGAATGAGCAGTTCTTC. It specifies CASSYGTGKENEQFF.